This T cell receptor (beta chain) was captured in a study of cytomegalovirus exposure and HLA in healthy donors. The PCR used 60 Vbeta and 13 Jbeta primers. Assay used: immunoSEQ multiplex PCR; TCRdb lists only in-frame clones, some missing. The repertoire holds about 120,000 clones, 80% seen once, with 2.5% to 3.5% in the top ten. The CDR3 runs to 13 residues. Germline CDR1 reads MNHNS; CDR2 reads SASEGT. V dropped 4 bases and J dropped 7 bases, with 11 bases sitting between them. The receptor was derived from a male donor in good health and CMV-seronegative. The chain is built from TRBV6-1 and TRBJ1-5, with D hard to call. The sequenced sample consisted of PBMCs. The CDR3 sequence: CASSANTRQPQHF. In DNA, the CDR3 is TGTGCCAGCAGTGCAAACACCAGGCAGCCCCAGCATTTT.